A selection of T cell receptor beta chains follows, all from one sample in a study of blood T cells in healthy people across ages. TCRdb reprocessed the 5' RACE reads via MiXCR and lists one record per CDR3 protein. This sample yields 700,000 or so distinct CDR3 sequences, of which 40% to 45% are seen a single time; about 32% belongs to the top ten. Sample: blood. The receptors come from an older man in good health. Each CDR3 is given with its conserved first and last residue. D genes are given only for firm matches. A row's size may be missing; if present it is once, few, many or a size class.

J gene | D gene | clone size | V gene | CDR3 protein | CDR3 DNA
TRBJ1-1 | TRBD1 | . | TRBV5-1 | CASSLVGTDHTEAFF | TGCGCCAGCAGCTTGGTAGGGACAGATCACACTGAAGCTTTCTTT
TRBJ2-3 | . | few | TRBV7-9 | CASGTRPGPDTQYF | TGTGCCAGCGGGACCCGACCGGGGCCAGATACGCAGTATTTT
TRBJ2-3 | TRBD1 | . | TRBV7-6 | CASSFVGQTSTDTQYF | TGTGCCAGCAGCTTTGTGGGACAGACTAGCACAGATACGCAGTATTTT
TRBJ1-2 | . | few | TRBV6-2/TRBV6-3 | CASRSSGFTNYGYTF | TGTGCCAGCAGATCCTCAGGGTTTACTAACTATGGCTACACCTTC
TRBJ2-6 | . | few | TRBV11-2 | CASSPYSGANVLTF | TGTGCCAGCAGCCCCTACTCTGGGGCCAACGTCCTGACTTTC
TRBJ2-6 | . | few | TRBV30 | CAWSVGSGANVLTF | TGTGCCTGGAGTGTAGGCTCTGGGGCCAACGTCCTGACTTTC
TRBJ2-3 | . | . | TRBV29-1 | CSVVLSTDTQYF | TGCAGCGTTGTTCTCAGCACAGATACGCAGTATTTT
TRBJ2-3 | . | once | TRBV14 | CASSRQSETGSGLDTQYF | TGTGCCAGCAGCCGACAAAGTGAAACCGGATCGGGCTTAGATACGCAGTATTTT
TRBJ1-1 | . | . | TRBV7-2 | CASSHTILQAPVKAFF | TGTGCCAGCAGCCACACAATTTTACAGGCCCCCGTGAAGGCTTTCTTT
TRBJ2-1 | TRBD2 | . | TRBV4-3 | CASSQELGRRGGNEQFF | TGCGCCAGCAGCCAAGAGTTAGGGCGGCGGGGGGGCAATGAGCAGTTCTTC
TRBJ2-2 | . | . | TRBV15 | CATSRGPAGELFF | TGTGCCACCAGCAGAGGCCCCGCCGGGGAGCTGTTTTTT
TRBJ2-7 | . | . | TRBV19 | CASSIGADISYEQYF | TGTGCCAGTAGTATAGGCGCAGATATCTCCTACGAGCAGTACTTC
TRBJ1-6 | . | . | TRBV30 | CAWSKGELSPLHF | TGTGCCTGGAGCAAGGGAGAGCTATCACCCCTCCACTTT
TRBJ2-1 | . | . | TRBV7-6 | CASSLVSEGRTYNNEQFF | TGTGCCAGCAGCTTAGTCTCCGAGGGCAGAACTTATAACAATGAGCAGTTCTTC
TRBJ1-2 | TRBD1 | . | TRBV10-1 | CASRKRTGFYGYTF | TGCGCCAGCAGGAAAAGGACAGGGTTCTATGGCTACACCTTC
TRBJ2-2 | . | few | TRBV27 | CASAGYEELFF | TGTGCCAGTGCAGGGTATGAGGAGCTGTTTTTT
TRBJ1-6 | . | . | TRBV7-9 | CASSSVRGPPLHF | TGTGCCAGCAGCTCAGTCAGGGGTCCACCCCTCCACTTT
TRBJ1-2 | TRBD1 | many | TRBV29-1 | CSADPGGNYGYTF | TGCAGCGCCGACCCAGGGGGTAACTATGGCTACACCTTC
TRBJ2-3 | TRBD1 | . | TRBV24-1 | CATSDPDRAKALTSADTQYF | TGTGCCACCAGCGACCCGGACAGGGCAAAGGCCCTAACTAGTGCAGATACGCAGTATTTT
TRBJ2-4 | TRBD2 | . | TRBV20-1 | CSAPLRGRGLKNIQYF | TGCAGTGCTCCTTTGCGTGGGAGGGGTCTCAAAAACATTCAGTACTTC
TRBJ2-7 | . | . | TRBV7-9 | CASSHSQGYEQYF | TGTGCCAGCAGCCACAGTCAGGGATACGAGCAGTACTTC
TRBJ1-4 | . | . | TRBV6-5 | CASSDTRREKLFF | TGTGCCAGCAGTGACACTCGGAGGGAAAAACTGTTTTTT
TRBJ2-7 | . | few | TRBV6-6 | CASSYPKLGGGGYEQYF | TGTGCCAGCAGTTACCCGAAACTAGGAGGGGGGGGTTACGAGCAGTACTTC
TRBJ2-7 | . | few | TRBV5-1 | CASSLGVGAPYEQYF | TGCGCCAGCAGCTTGGGAGTAGGGGCCCCCTACGAGCAGTACTTC
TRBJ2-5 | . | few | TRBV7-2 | CASSLVVSQETQYF | TGTGCCAGCAGCTTAGTAGTAAGCCAAGAGACCCAGTACTTC
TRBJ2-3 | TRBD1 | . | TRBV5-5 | CASSSTTGGVFTDTQYF | TGTGCCAGCAGCTCAACGACAGGGGGGGTCTTCACAGATACGCAGTATTTT
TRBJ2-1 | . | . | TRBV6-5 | CASSYLQRDGEQFF | TGTGCCAGCAGTTATCTGCAGAGGGACGGTGAGCAGTTCTTC
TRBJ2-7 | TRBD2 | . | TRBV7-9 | CASSFTSGGRSEQYF | TGTGCCAGCAGCTTTACTAGCGGGGGACGGAGCGAGCAGTACTTC
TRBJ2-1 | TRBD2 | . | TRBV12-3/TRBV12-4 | CASRSNGGAGEQFF | TGTGCCAGCAGGTCAAACGGGGGGGCCGGGGAGCAGTTCTTC
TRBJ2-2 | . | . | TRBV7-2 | CASSLRPATGELFF | TGTGCCAGCAGCTTAAGGCCAGCGACCGGGGAGCTGTTTTTT
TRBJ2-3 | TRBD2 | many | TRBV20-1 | CSASGRREVVDTQYF | TGCAGTGCTAGTGGGCGACGGGAGGTGGTAGATACGCAGTATTTT
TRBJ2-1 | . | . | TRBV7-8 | CASSLGSGPRLGAYNEQFF | TGTGCCAGCAGCTTAGGAAGCGGGCCACGACTAGGGGCCTACAATGAGCAGTTCTTC
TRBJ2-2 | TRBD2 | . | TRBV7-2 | CASSRTSGTGGELFF | TGTGCCAGCAGCCGGACTAGCGGGACAGGGGGGGAGCTGTTTTTT
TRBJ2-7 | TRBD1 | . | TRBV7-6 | CASSSRTGDYYEQYF | TGTGCCAGCAGCTCCCGGACAGGCGATTACTACGAGCAGTACTTC
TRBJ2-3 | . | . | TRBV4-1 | CASSPLTGDFTDTQYF | TGCGCCAGCAGCCCGCTCACGGGGGATTTCACAGATACGCAGTATTTT
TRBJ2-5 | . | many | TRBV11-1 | CASSLVAGLQETQYF | TGTGCCAGCAGCTTAGTGGCAGGGCTGCAAGAGACCCAGTACTTC
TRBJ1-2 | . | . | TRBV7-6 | CASSFGTSPNYGYTF | TGTGCCAGCAGCTTCGGCACAAGCCCTAACTATGGCTACACCTTC
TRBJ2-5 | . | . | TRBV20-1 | CSARGVSFVETQYF | TGCAGTGCTAGAGGGGTATCTTTTGTAGAGACCCAGTACTTC
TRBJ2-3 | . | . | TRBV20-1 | CSARTAGTPLTDTQYF | TGCAGTGCCAGGACAGCAGGGACCCCCTTAACAGATACGCAGTATTTT
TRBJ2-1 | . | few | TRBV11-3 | CASSLGEGEQFF | TGTGCCAGCAGTTTAGGTGAAGGGGAGCAGTTCTTC
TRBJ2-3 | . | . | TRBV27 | CASRGNAGASTDTQYF | TGTGCCAGCAGAGGGAACGCGGGGGCTTCCACAGATACGCAGTATTTT
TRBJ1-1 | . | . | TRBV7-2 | CASSPPPRDTEAFF | TGTGCCAGCAGCCCACCACCGAGGGACACTGAAGCTTTCTTT
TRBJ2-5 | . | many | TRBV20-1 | CSARSLETQYF | TGCAGTGCTAGATCCCTGGAGACCCAGTACTTC
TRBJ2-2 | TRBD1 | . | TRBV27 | CASSIQGAHTGELFF | TGTGCCAGCAGTATACAGGGGGCCCACACCGGGGAGCTGTTTTTT
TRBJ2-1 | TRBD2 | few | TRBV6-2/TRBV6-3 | CASSPIVGAGGGYEQFF | TGTGCCAGCAGTCCAATTGTTGGGGCGGGAGGAGGGTATGAGCAGTTCTTC
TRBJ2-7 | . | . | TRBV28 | CASSLHLLKVNYEQYF | TGTGCCAGCAGTCTGCACTTGCTTAAGGTAAACTACGAGCAGTACTTC
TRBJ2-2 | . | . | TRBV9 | CASSVTDGTTGELFF | TGTGCCAGCAGCGTAACGGACGGCACTACCGGGGAGCTGTTTTTT
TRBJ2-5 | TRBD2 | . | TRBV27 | CASSLNPAGVGETQYF | TGTGCCAGCAGTTTGAACCCAGCGGGAGTGGGGGAGACCCAGTACTTC
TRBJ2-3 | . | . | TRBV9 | CASSVEVGGTDTQYF | TGTGCCAGCAGCGTAGAGGTTGGAGGCACAGATACGCAGTATTTT
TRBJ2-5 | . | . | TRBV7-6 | CASSLAGRVPRAQYF | TGTGCCAGCAGCTTAGCTGGCAGGGTCCCAAGGGCCCAGTACTTC
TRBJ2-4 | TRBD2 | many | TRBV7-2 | CASSSTGTSVGEQYF | TGTGCCAGCAGCTCTACCGGGACTAGCGTTGGAGAGCAGTACTTC
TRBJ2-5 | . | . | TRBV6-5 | CASKGTALRETQYF | TGTGCCAGCAAGGGGACCGCCCTTCGCGAGACCCAGTACTTC
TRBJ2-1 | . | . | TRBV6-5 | CASSYSKGIREQFF | TGTGCCAGCAGTTATAGTAAGGGAATAAGGGAGCAGTTCTTC
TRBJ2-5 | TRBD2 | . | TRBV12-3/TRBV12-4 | CASSAESGKETQYF | TGTGCCAGCAGCGCCGAGAGCGGGAAGGAGACCCAGTACTTC
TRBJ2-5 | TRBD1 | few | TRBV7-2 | CASSLGQGVSETQYF | TGTGCCAGCAGCTTAGGACAGGGGGTTTCGGAGACCCAGTACTTC